Below are 16 T cell receptor beta chains sequenced from a single sample in a study of identical twins. MiXCR, run by TCRdb on the 5' RACE reads, gives a single entry per CDR3 protein. The repertoire holds roughly 570,000 distinct CDR3 sequences, roughly 9.9% seen once, with approximately 3% in the top ten. These data were also filed under a second study, of yellow fever vaccine responses in identical twins.

Sequencing was performed on PBMCs. The receptors come from a woman aged 18 to 35 in good health.

This clonotype showed up just a few times. This chain uses TRBV6-5 with TRBJ1-3, with 9 positions matching TRBD1. Germline V gene lookup returns CDR1 MNHEY and CDR2 SVGAGI. The V segment lost 0 bases and the J segment 0 bases; nucleotides outside the gene matches: 3. The CDR3 has 17 amino acids. The CDR3 reads CASSYSGTGRSGNTIYF. CDR3 bases: TGTGCCAGCAGTTACTCGGGGACAGGGCGCTCTGGAAACACCATATATTTT.

This clonotype was seen only a few times. The rearrangement joins TRBV5-1 to TRBJ2-1, with TRBD2 matching over 8 bases. The germline V gene encodes CDR1 SGHRS and CDR2 YFSETQ. V trimming: 2 bases; J trimming: 7 bases; junction bases outside the gene matches: 8. The CDR3 covers 15 residues. The CDR3 DNA sequence: TGCGCCAGCAGCTTCACAGGGACTAGTTCGAATGAGCAGTTCTTC. Translating it yields CASSFTGTSSNEQFF.

This clonotype was seen only a few times. The chain is built from TRBV20-1 and TRBJ2-3, with 9 bases lining up with TRBD2. Germline trimming cut 4 bases from V and 2 bases from J; bases unmatched to any gene: 10. This CDR3 is built from 16 residues. The germline gives CDR1 DFQATT, CDR2 SNEGSKA (reference sequence). The CDR3 protein is CSATLPGTSTTDTQYF. The CDR3, as DNA: TGCAGTGCTACTCTACCCGGGACTAGCACCACAGATACGCAGTATTTT.

The V gene is TRBV20-1, the J gene TRBJ1-1; TRBD1 matches 9 bases. The CDR3 has 14 amino acids. The germline CDR1 and CDR2 sequences are DFQATT and SNEGSKA (reference sequence). V lost 5 bases to trimming and J lost 2 bases; unmatched junction nucleotides: 6. The CDR3 spells CSAEPTGGNTEAFF. CDR3 nucleotide sequence: TGCAGTGCTGAACCGACAGGGGGAAACACTGAAGCTTTCTTT.

This clonotype was recorded many times. J is TRBJ2-5 and V is TRBV25-1; 9 bases fit TRBD2. Germline CDR1 and CDR2: MGHDK and SYGVNS. The CDR3 is 16 amino acids. The trim removed 4 bases at V and 0 bases at J, leaving 6 bases unmatched. CDR3 sequence: CASSGTSGWDQETQYF. In nucleotides, the CDR3 is TGTGCCAGCAGTGGCACTAGCGGGTGGGACCAAGAGACCCAGTACTTC.

This clonotype was counted ten times or more. This chain links TRBV7-9 with TRBJ1-1; possibly TRBD1 for D (6 bases). The length of the CDR3 is 16 residues. Germline values: CDR1 SEHNR, CDR2 FQNEAQ (reference sequence). V was trimmed by 3 bases and J by 12 bases, leaving 26 bases between them. CDR3 nucleotides: TGTGCCAGCAGCTTCAGTCCCGGGACATCGAACCCAAGAACTTTCTTT. Protein: CASSFSPGTSNPRTFF.

The chain links TRBV4-3 to TRBJ2-1, with unresolved D. Germline V gene lookup returns CDR1 LGHNA and CDR2 YSLEER. The CDR3 runs to 15 residues. V was shortened by 0 bases and J by 1 base, with 7 bases between the two germline ends. CDR3 in amino acids: CASSQDWPSYNEQFF. CDR3 DNA sequence: TGCGCCAGCAGCCAAGACTGGCCATCCTACAATGAGCAGTTCTTC.

This clonotype was detected only a few times. The chain joins TRBV7-9 to TRBJ2-5; TRBD1 aligns across 8 bases. Trimming cost V 7 bases and J 2 bases; bases outside gene matches: 12. The CDR3 covers 16 residues. Germline V gene lookup returns CDR1 SEHNR and CDR2 FQNEAQ (reference sequence). CDR3 amino acids: CASTNRLDREQETQYF. The CDR3 coding sequence is TGTGCCAGCACCAATCGCCTGGACAGGGAACAAGAGACCCAGTACTTC.

The rearrangement joins TRBV28 to TRBJ2-1, with 12 bases matching TRBD2. CDR1 MDHEN and CDR2 SYDVKM come from the germline V gene. The CDR3 consists of 16 residues. V dropped 5 bases and J dropped 8; count of bases not matched to a gene: 10. The CDR3 coding sequence is TGTGCCAGCAGTAGCACCCCGGGACTAGCGGGTCATGAGCAGTTCTTC. It encodes CASSSTPGLAGHEQFF.

This clonotype was detected ten times or more. The chain joins TRBV6-1 to TRBJ2-7; 9 nucleotides line up with TRBD1. CDR3 length: 15 amino acids. Germline values: CDR1 MNHNS, CDR2 SASEGT. V trimming: 6 bases; J trimming: 3 bases; junction bases outside the gene matches: 9. CDR3 in amino acids: CASREATGGYYEQYF. In nucleotides, the CDR3 is TGTGCCAGCAGAGAGGCGACAGGGGGTTACTACGAGCAGTACTTC.

This sequence joins TRBV14 and TRBJ2-3, with a weak D call TRBD2 (6 bases). V lost 1 base to trimming and J lost 2 bases, with 16 bases between them. Germline values: CDR1 SGHDN, CDR2 FVKESK. The CDR3 runs 17 residues. CDR3 sequence reads: CASSQAVRGDLTDTQYF. The CDR3 DNA sequence: TGTGCCAGCAGCCAAGCAGTTCGCGGGGACCTCACAGATACGCAGTATTTT.

The chain employs TRBV29-1 and TRBJ2-7; D possibly matches TRBD1 or TRBD2 (6 bases each). Trimming stripped 0 bases from V and 6 bases from J, with 18 bases between. This CDR3 is 15 amino acids long. Germline CDR1 SQVTM, CDR2 ANQGSEA. This CDR3 is CSVEDVRGTNTEQYF. The CDR3 nucleotides read TGCAGCGTTGAAGATGTTCGCGGGACAAACACCGAGCAGTACTTC.

The chain joins TRBV7-6 to TRBJ2-2; no reliable D call. The CDR3 covers 15 residues. Germline loops: CDR1 SGHVS, CDR2 FNYEAQ. Trimming took off 3 bases at V and 1 base at J, with 9 bases between the two ends. The CDR3 reads CASSFLALNTGELFF. CDR3 bases: TGTGCCAGCAGCTTTTTGGCTCTGAACACCGGGGAGCTGTTTTTT.

The sample holds many counts of this clonotype. The chain couples TRBV7-2 to TRBJ2-1; D not resolved. Looked up from germline, CDR1 is SGHTA and CDR2 is FQGNSA. V was clipped by 2 bases and J by 14 bases, with 25 bases between them. The CDR3 has 16 amino acids. CDR3 residues: CASSLSTQTRQTKEFF. The CDR3 DNA follows: TGTGCCAGCAGCTTATCGACGCAGACACGACAAACCAAGGAGTTCTTC.

This clonotype came up many times. V and J are TRBV12-3 or TRBV12-4 and TRBJ2-2; D is undetermined. Trimming shortened V by 4 bases and J by 6 bases, and 6 bases separated the two germline ends. This CDR3 has 12 amino acids. The CDR3 bases are TGTGCCAGCAGTTGGGGTTCCGGGGAGCTGTTTTTT. Translation gives CASSWGSGELFF.

V is TRBV20-1 and J is TRBJ2-2; maybe TRBD1 (6 bases). The V gene's germline CDR1 is DFQATT and CDR2 SNEGSKA (reference sequence). The CDR3 has 14 amino acids. Trimming removed 4 bases at V and 0 bases at J, with 9 bases between. The CDR3 loop reads CSATGVSNTGELFF. CDR3 bases: TGCAGTGCTACAGGGGTATCGAACACCGGGGAGCTGTTTTTT.